The rows below give T cell receptor beta chains drawn from one sample of a study of early T cells in non-severe SARS-CoV-2 infection. TCRdb reanalysed the 5' RACE reads using MiXCR and keeps one entry per CDR3 protein. This table holds approximately 20,000 distinct CDR3 sequences, more than 5% found once. Specimen: whole blood. Receptors were obtained from an adult who was a healthcare worker with PCR-confirmed SARS-CoV-2 infection or an uninfected control (not recorded which). The CDR3 runs from the conserved cysteine through the conserved F or W.

TRBJ2-7 | TRBV29-1 | CSVGHSAYEQYF
TRBJ1-3 | TRBV7-9 | CASSLGDRSGNTIYF
TRBJ2-4 | TRBV11-2 | CASSLERGIQYF
TRBJ1-1 | TRBV15 | CATSKYLNTEAFF
TRBJ2-5 | TRBV9 | CASSVEGEETQYF
TRBJ2-3 | TRBV5-1 | CASSPSGRGTDTQYF
TRBJ2-2 | TRBV30 | CAWSGDTNTGELFF
TRBJ2-3 | TRBV5-6 | CASSSGTTVGTDTQYF
TRBJ1-2 | TRBV5-4 | CASSLIPGRDREGYTF
TRBJ2-3 | TRBV29-1 | CSVVSGTGAIDTQYF
TRBJ2-3 | TRBV12-3/TRBV12-4 | CASLRGPTLTDTQYF
TRBJ1-1 | TRBV29-1 | CSVRERIEAFF
TRBJ2-3 | TRBV27 | CASSRQGSDTQYF
TRBJ2-3 | TRBV28 | CASTALIRGIAEDTQYF
TRBJ1-3 | TRBV6-5 | CASSRGEVNSGNTIYF
TRBJ1-2 | TRBV6-5 | CASSYSYPGQGASNYGYTF
TRBJ1-4 | TRBV4-1 | CASSQDRRTGEGNEKLFF
TRBJ2-2 | TRBV4-1 | CASSSQAGELFF
TRBJ1-5 | TRBV28 | CASSVTGLNQPQHF
TRBJ2-2 | TRBV4-1 | CASSRGGELFF
TRBJ2-7 | TRBV3-1 | CASSQDLLAAQEGQYF
TRBJ2-7 | TRBV7-2 | CASSLASKGTYEQYF
TRBJ2-1 | TRBV5-1 | CASSSTSGRGNEQFF
TRBJ2-1 | TRBV20-1 | CSARVAGGPRNEQFF
TRBJ2-7 | TRBV11-2 | CASSLARDTPYEQYF
TRBJ1-1 | TRBV28 | CASSLSMGEAFF
TRBJ2-1 | TRBV20-1 | CSAPVAENSYNEQFF
TRBJ2-7 | TRBV18 | CASSPPGTVNYEQYF
TRBJ2-2 | TRBV11-2 | CASSRRLAGDTGELFF
TRBJ2-5 | TRBV7-9 | CASGSSWGQHKSGETQYF
TRBJ1-4 | TRBV7-9 | CASSFPAGTGAGLFF
TRBJ2-6 | TRBV11-2 | CASSLEAGANVLTF
TRBJ2-3 | TRBV7-9 | CASSPKTDTQYF
TRBJ2-2 | TRBV6-2/TRBV6-3 | CASSSELGRYRTGELFF
TRBJ2-3 | TRBV7-8 | CASSLAAAPGTDTQYF
TRBJ2-2 | TRBV19 | CASKGYGDTGELFF
TRBJ2-1 | TRBV6-5 | CASSSAGGSYNEQFF
TRBJ2-7 | TRBV4-1 | CASSQDSRGPTYEQYF
TRBJ2-1 | TRBV20-1 | CSAHERQGAYNEQFF
TRBJ2-5 | TRBV5-1 | CASSLAIGETQYF
TRBJ1-1 | TRBV27 | CASRSGQWDTEAFF
TRBJ2-5 | TRBV6-6 | CASTMWREDGETQYF
TRBJ1-6 | TRBV30 | CAWTAPGVGKSPLHF
TRBJ2-7 | TRBV27 | CASSLSPSGSYEQYF
TRBJ2-7 | TRBV30 | CAWKGTGASYEQYF